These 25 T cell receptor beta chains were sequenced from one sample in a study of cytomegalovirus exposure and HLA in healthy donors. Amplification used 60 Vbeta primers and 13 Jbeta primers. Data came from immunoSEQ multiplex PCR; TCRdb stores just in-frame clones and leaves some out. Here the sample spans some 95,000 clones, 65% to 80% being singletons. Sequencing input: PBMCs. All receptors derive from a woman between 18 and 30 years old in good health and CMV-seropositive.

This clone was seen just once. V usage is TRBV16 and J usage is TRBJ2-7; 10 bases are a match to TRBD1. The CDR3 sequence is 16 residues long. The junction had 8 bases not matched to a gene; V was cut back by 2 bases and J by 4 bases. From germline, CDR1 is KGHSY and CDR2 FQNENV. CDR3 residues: CASSQLGQGMFYEQYF. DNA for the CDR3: TGTGCCAGCAGCCAACTGGGACAGGGGATGTTTTACGAGCAGTACTTC.

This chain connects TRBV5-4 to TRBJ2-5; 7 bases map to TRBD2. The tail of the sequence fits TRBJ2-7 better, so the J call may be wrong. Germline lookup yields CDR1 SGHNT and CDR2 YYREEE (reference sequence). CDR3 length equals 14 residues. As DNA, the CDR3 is TGTGCCAGCAGCCCGCGGGGAGGGTCAGACGAGCAGTACTTC. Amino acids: CASSPRGGSDEQYF.

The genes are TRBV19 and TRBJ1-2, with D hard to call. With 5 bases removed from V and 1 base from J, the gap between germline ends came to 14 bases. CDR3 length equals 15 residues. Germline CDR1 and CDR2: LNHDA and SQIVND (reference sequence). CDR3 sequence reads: CASSHPRLFNYGYTF. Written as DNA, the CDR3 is TGTGCCAGTAGTCACCCCAGACTGTTTAACTATGGCTACACCTTC.

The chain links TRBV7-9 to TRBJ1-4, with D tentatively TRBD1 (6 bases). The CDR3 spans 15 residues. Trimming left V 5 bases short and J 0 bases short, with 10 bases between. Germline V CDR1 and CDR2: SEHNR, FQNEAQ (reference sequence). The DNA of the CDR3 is TGTGCCAGCAGCCTCGGGACACCAACTAATGAAAAACTGTTTTTT. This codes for CASSLGTPTNEKLFF. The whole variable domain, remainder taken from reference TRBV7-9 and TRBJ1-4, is DTGVSQNPRHKITKRGQNVTFRCDPISEHNRLYWYRQTLGQGPEFLTYFQNEAQLEKSRLLSDRFSAERPKGSFSTLEIQRTEQGDSAMYLCASSLGTPTNEKLFFGSGTQLSVL.

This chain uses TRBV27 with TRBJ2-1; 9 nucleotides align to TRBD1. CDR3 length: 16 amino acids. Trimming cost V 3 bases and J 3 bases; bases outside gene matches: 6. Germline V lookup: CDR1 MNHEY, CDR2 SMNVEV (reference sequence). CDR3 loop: CASSFLRTGVYNEQFF. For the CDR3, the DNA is TGTGCCAGCAGTTTCCTTAGGACAGGGGTCTACAATGAGCAGTTCTTC.

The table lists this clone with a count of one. CDR3 in DNA: TGTGCTAGTGGTTTGGCTCGGGGGGGGGACACTGAAGCTTTCTTT. It specifies CASGLARGGDTEAFF. The chain is built from TRBV12-5 and TRBJ1-1, with TRBD1 as a possible D gene (5 bases). Deletions cut 1 base from V and 3 bases from J, with 12 bases between. The CDR3 loop spans 15 amino acids. The germline V gene encodes CDR1 LGHNT and CDR2 FRNRAP.

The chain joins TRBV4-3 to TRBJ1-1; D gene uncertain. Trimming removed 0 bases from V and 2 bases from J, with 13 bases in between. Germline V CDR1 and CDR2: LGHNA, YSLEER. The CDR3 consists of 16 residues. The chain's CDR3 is CASSQDLWLINTEAFF. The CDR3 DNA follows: TGCGCCAGCAGCCAAGATCTCTGGCTGATAAACACTGAAGCTTTCTTT.

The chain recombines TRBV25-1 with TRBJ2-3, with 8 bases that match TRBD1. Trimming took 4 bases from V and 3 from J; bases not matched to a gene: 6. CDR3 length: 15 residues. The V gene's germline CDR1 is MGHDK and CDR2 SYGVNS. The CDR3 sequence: CASSGTGWGTDTQYF. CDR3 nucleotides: TGTGCCAGCAGTGGGACAGGGTGGGGGACAGATACGCAGTATTTT.

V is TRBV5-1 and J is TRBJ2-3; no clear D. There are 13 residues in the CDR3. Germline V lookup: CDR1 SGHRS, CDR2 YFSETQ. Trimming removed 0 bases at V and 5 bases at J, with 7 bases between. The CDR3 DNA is TGCGCCAGCAGCTTGGGAGAGGTAGATACGCAGTATTTT. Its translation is CASSLGEVDTQYF.

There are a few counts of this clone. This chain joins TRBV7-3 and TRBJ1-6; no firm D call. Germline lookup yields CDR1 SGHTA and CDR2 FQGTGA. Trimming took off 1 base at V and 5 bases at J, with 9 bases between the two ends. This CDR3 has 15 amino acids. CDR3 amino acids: CASSLSGQHNSPLHF. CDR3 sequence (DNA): TGTGCCAGCAGCTTAAGCGGGCAGCATAATTCACCCCTCCACTTT.

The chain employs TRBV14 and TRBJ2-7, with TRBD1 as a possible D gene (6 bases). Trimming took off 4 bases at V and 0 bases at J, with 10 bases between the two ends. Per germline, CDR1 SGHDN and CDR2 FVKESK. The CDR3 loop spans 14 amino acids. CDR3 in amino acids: CASSPDRSSYEQYF. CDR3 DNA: TGTGCCAGCAGCCCGGACAGAAGCTCCTACGAGCAGTACTTC.

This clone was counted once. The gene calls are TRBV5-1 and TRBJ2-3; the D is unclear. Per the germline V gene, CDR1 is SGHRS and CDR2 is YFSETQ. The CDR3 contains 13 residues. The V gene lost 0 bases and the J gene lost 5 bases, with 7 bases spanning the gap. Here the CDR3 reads CASSLGRRDTQYF. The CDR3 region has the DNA TGCGCCAGCAGCTTGGGACGGAGAGATACGCAGTATTTT.

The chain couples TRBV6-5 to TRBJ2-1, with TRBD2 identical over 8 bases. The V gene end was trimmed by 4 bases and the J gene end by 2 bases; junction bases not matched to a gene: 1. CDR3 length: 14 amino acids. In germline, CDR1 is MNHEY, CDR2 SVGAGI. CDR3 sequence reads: CASSLAGTYNEQFF. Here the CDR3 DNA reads TGTGCCAGCAGTTTAGCGGGAACCTACAATGAGCAGTTCTTC.

The CDR3 protein is CASSESGRNYEQYF. DNA of the CDR3: TGCGCCAGCAGTGAGTCGGGCCGGAACTACGAGCAGTACTTC. The V call is TRBV10-2, the J call TRBJ2-7; no clear D gene. The length of the CDR3 is 14 residues. Per the germline V gene, CDR1 is WSHSY and CDR2 is SAAADI. V was pared by 0 bases and J by 3 bases, with 9 bases between.

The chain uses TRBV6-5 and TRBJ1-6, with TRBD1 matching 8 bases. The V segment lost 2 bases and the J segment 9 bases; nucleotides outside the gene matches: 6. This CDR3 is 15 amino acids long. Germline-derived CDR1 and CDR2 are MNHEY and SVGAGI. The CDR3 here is CASSYAGTGVSPLHF. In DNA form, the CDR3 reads TGTGCCAGCAGTTACGCCGGGACAGGCGTTTCACCCCTCCACTTT.

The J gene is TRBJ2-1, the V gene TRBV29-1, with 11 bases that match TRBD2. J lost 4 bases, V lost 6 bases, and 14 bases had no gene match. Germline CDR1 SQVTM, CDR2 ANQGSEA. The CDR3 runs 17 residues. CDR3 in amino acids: CSVEGLAERPLYNEQFF. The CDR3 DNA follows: TGCAGCGTCGAGGGACTAGCGGAGAGGCCCCTTTACAATGAGCAGTTCTTC.

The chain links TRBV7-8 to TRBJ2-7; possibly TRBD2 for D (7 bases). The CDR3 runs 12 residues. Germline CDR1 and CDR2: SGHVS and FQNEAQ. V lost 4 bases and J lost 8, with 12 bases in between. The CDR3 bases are TGTGCCAGCAGCTCAGGGGAGGGCAAGCAGTACTTC. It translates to CASSSGEGKQYF.

The CDR3 coding sequence is TGTGCCAGCAGCTTTGGTCCAAGGGGCACTGAAGCTTTCTTT. It translates to CASSFGPRGTEAFF. J is TRBJ1-1 and V is TRBV5-6, with D possibly matching TRBD1 (5 bases). V was clipped by 2 bases and J by 4 bases, with 12 bases between them. In germline, CDR1 is SGHDT, CDR2 YYEEEE. This CDR3 comprises 14 residues.

The CDR3: CASSAPNTGELFF. In nucleotides, the CDR3 is TGTGCCAGCAGCGCTCCGAACACCGGGGAGCTGTTTTTT. The chain employs TRBV9 and TRBJ2-2; D is uncertain. Trimming shortened V by 3 bases and J by 0 bases, and 3 bases separated the two germline ends. The CDR3 covers 13 residues. CDR1 is SGDLS and CDR2 is YYNGEE in the germline V gene.

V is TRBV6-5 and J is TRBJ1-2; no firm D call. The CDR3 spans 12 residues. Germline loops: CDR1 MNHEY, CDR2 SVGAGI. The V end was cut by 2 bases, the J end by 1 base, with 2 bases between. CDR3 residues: CASSYLNYGYTF. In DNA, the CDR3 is TGTGCCAGCAGTTACCTTAACTATGGCTACACCTTC.

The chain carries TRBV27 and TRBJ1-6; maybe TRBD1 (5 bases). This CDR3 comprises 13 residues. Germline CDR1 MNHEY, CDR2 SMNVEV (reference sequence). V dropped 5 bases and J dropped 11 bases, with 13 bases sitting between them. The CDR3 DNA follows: TGTGCCAGCAGTCCTTCACAGGAGCCACCCCTCCACTTT. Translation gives CASSPSQEPPLHF.

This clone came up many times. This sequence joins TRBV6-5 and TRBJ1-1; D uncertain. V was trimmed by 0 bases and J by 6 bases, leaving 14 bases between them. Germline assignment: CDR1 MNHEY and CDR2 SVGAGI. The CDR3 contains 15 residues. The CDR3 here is CASSYSFSYSSEAFF. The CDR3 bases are TGTGCCAGCAGTTACTCGTTTTCCTACAGTTCTGAAGCTTTCTTT.

The chain's CDR3 is CASSKTGANTEAFF. As DNA, the CDR3 is TGTGCCAGCAGCAAGACAGGGGCTAACACTGAAGCTTTCTTT. V usage is TRBV7-9 and J usage is TRBJ1-1; TRBD1 matches 8 bases. The germline V gene has CDR1 SEHNR and CDR2 FQNEAQ (reference sequence). V gave up 5 bases and J gave up 2 bases; unmatched junction bases: 4. This CDR3 region has 14 residues.

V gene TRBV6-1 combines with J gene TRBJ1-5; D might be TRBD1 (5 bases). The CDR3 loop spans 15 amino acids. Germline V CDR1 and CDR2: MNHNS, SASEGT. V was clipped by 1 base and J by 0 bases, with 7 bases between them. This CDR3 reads CASSEGQTSNQPQHF. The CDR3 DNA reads TGTGCCAGCAGTGAAGGACAGACTAGCAATCAGCCCCAGCATTTT.

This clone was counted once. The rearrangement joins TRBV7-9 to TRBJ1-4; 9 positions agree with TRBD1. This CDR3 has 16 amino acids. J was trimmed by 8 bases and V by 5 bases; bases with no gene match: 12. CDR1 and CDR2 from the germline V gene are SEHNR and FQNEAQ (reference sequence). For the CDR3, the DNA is TGTGCCAGCAGCCCGAGGGGGGGGACAGGGTCCGAAAAACTGTTTTTT. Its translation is CASSPRGGTGSEKLFF.